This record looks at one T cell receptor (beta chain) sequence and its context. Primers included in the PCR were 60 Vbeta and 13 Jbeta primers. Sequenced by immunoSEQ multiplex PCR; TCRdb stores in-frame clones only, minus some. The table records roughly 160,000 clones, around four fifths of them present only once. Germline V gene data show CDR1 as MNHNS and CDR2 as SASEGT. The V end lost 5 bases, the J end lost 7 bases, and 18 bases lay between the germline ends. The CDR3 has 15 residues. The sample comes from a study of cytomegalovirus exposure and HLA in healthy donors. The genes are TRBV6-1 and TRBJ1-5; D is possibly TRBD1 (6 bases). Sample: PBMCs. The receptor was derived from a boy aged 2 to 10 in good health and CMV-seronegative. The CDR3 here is CASSPQIRGEQPQHF. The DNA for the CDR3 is TGTGCCAGCAGTCCACAAATCAGGGGTGAGCAGCCCCAGCATTTT.